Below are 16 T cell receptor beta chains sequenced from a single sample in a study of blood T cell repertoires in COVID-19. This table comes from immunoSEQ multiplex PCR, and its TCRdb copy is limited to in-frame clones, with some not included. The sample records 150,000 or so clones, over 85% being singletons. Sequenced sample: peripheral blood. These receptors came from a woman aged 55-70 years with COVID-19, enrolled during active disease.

The CDR3 coding sequence is TGCGCCAGCAGCCTTCTTTGGGGGGGGGAGATGAACACTGAAGCTTTCTTT. It yields the protein CASSLLWGGEMNTEAFF. The chain employs TRBV5-1 and TRBJ1-1; D may be TRBD1 (5 bases). Deletions cut 4 bases from V and 0 bases from J, with 19 bases between. This CDR3 is built from 17 residues. Germline assignment: CDR1 SGHRS and CDR2 YFSETQ. Based on the CDR3 plus reference TRBV5-1 and TRBJ1-1, the full variable domain is KAGVTQTPRYLIKTRGQQVTLSCSPISGHRSVSWYQQTPGQGLQFLFEYFSETQRNKGNFPGRFSGRQFSNSRSEMNVSTLELGDSALYLCASSLLWGGEMNTEAFFGQGTRLTVV.

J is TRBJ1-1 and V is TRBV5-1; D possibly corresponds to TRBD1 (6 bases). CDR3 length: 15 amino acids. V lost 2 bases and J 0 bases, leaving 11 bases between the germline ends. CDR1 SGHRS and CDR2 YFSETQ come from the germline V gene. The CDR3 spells CASSLRTAMNTEAFF. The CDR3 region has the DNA TGCGCCAGCAGCTTAAGGACAGCCATGAACACTGAAGCTTTCTTT.

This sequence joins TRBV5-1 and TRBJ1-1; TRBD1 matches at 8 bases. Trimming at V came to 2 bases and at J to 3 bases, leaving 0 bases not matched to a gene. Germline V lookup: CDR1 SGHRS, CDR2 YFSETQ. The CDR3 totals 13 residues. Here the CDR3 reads CASSLQGDTEAFF. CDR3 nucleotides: TGCGCCAGCAGCTTACAGGGGGACACTGAAGCTTTCTTT. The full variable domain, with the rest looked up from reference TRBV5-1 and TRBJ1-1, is KAGVTQTPRYLIKTRGQQVTLSCSPISGHRSVSWYQQTPGQGLQFLFEYFSETQRNKGNFPGRFSGRQFSNSRSEMNVSTLELGDSALYLCASSLQGDTEAFFGQGTRLTVV.

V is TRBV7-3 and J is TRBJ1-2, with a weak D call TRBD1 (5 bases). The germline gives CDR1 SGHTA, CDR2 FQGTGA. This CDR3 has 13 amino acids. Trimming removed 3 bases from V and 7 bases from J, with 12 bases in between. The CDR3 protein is CASSFGGRGGYTF. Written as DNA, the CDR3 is TGTGCCAGCAGCTTCGGGGGGAGAGGTGGCTACACCTTC. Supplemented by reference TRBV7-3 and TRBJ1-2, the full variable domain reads GAGVSQTPSNKVTEKGKYVELRCDPISGHTALYWYRQSLGQGPEFLIYFQGTGAADDSGLPNDRFFAVRPEGSVSTLKIQRTERGDSAVYLCASSFGGRGGYTFGSGTRLTVV.

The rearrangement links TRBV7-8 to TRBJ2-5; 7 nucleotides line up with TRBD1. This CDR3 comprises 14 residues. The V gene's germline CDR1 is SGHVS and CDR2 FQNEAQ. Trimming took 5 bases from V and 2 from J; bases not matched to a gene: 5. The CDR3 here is CASSQGTVQETQYF. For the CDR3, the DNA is TGTGCCAGCAGCCAAGGGACAGTTCAAGAGACCCAGTACTTC. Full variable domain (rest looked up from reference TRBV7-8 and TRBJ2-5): GAGVSQSPRYKVAKRGQDVALRCDPISGHVSLFWYQQALGQGPEFLTYFQNEAQLDKSGLPSDRFFAERPEGSVSTLKIQRTQQEDSAVYLCASSQGTVQETQYFGPGTRLLVL.

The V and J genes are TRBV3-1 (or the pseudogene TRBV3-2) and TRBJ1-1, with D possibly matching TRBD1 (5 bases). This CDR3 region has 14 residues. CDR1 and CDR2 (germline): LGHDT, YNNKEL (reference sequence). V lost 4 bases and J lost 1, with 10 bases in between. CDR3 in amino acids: CASSPQGPNTEAFF. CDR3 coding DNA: TGTGCCAGCAGCCCGCAGGGCCCGAACACTGAAGCTTTCTTT.

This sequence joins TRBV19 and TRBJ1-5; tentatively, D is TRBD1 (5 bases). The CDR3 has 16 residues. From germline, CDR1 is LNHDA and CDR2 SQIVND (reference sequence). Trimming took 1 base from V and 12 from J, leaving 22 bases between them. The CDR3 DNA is TGTGCCAGTAGTATAGTTTCGTGGGGGGTCCCGTCGGTCCAGCATTTT. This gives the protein CASSIVSWGVPSVQHF. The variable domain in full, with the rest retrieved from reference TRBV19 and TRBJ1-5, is DGGITQSPKYLFRKEGQNVTLSCEQNLNHDAMYWYRQDPGQGLRLIYYSQIVNDFQKGDIAEGYSVSREKKESFPLTVTSAQKNPTAFYLCASSIVSWGVPSVQHFGDGTRLSIL.

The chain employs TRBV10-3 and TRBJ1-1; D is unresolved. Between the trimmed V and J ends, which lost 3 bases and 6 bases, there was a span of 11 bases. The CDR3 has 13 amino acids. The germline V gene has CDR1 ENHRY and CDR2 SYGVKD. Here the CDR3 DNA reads TGTGCCATCAGTGAAACCCCGGTTTCTGAAGCTTTCTTT. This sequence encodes CAISETPVSEAFF.

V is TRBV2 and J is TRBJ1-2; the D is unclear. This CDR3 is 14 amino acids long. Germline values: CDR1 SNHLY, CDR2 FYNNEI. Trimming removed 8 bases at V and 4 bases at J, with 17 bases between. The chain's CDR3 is CASGTPTETYGYTF. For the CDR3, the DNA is TGTGCCAGCGGAACTCCCACGGAGACCTATGGCTACACCTTC. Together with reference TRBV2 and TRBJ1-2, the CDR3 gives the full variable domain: EPEVTQTPSHQVTQMGQEVILRCVPISNHLYFYWYRQILGQKVEFLVSFYNNEISEKSEIFDDQFSVERPDGSNFTLKIRSTKLEDSAMYFCASGTPTETYGYTFGSGTRLTVV.

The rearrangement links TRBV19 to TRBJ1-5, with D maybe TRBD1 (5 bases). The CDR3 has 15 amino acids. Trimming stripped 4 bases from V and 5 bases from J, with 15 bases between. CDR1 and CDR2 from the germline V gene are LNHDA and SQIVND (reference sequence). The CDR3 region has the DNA TGTGCCAGTAGTAACTCCCAAGGGGTTCATCAGCCCCAGCATTTT. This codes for CASSNSQGVHQPQHF. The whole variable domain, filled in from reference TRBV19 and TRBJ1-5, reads DGGITQSPKYLFRKEGQNVTLSCEQNLNHDAMYWYRQDPGQGLRLIYYSQIVNDFQKGDIAEGYSVSREKKESFPLTVTSAQKNPTAFYLCASSNSQGVHQPQHFGDGTRLSIL.

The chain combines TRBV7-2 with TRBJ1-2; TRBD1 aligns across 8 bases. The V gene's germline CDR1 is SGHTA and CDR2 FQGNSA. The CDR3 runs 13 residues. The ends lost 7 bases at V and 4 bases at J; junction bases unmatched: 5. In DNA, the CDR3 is TGTGCCAGCAACAAAGACAGGGGCTATGGCTACACCTTC. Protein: CASNKDRGYGYTF.

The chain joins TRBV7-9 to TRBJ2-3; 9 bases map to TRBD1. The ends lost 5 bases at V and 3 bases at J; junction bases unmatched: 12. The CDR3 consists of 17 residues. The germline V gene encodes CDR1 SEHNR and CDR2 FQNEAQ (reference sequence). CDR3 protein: CASSLRGLGTGTDTQYF. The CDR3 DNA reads TGTGCCAGCAGCCTTAGGGGCCTAGGGACAGGGACAGATACGCAGTATTTT. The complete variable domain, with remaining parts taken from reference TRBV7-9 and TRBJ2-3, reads DTGVSQNPRHKITKRGQNVTFRCDPISEHNRLYWYRQTLGQGPEFLTYFQNEAQLEKSRLLSDRFSAERPKGSFSTLEIQRTEQGDSAMYLCASSLRGLGTGTDTQYFGPGTRLTVL.

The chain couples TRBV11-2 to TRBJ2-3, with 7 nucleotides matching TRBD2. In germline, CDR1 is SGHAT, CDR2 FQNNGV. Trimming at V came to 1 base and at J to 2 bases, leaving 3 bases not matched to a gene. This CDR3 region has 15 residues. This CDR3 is CASSLGAGDTDTQYF. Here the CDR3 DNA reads TGTGCCAGCAGCTTAGGGGCGGGGGACACAGATACGCAGTATTTT. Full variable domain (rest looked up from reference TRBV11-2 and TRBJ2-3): EAGVAQSPRYKIIEKRQSVAFWCNPISGHATLYWYQQILGQGPKLLIQFQNNGVVDDSQLPKDRFSAERLKGVDSTLKIQPAKLEDSAVYLCASSLGAGDTDTQYFGPGTRLTVL.

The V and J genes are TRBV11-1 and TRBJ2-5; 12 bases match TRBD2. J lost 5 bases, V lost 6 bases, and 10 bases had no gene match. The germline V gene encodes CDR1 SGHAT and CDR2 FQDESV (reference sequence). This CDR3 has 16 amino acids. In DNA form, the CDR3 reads TGTGCCAGCAGTTCTAGCGGGGGGGCATTTCGGGAGACCCAGTACTTC. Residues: CASSSSGGAFRETQYF.

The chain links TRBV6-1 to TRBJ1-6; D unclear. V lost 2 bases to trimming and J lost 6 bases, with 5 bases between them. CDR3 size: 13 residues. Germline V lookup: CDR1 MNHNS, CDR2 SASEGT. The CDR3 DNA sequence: TGTGCCAGCAGTGAACAGTTTAATTCACCCCTCCACTTT. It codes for CASSEQFNSPLHF.

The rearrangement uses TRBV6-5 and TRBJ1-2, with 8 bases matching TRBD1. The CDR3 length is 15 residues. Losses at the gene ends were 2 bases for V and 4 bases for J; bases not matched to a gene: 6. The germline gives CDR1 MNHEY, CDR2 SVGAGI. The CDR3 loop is CASSYQQGVGYGYTF. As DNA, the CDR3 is TGTGCCAGCAGTTACCAACAGGGGGTGGGCTATGGCTACACCTTC.